This T cell receptor (beta chain) derives from a study of blood T cell repertoires in COVID-19. In the study overall: The origin of the acute and convalescent COVID-19 samples was the United States, Italy and Spain. Nucleic acid was either cDNA or gDNA, and it came from T cells, B-cell-depleted T cells, or PBMCs.

Germline V gene sequence: CDR1 MDHEN, CDR2 SYDVKM. V shed 8 bases and J shed 0 bases, with 4 bases lying between them. This CDR3 has 11 residues. Authors' methods: The assay estimated nucleated cells by amplifying reference gene primers. Libraries were prepared by immunoSEQ multiplex PCR; TCRdb keeps only in-frame clonotypes and omits some of them. V and J calls and clone size are those listed in that table; D and trimming were worked out from the DNA. There are 85,000 to 130,000 clones in the sample; just over 90% occur only once, and around 0.94% lies in the top ten. The sequenced sample was peripheral blood. The rearrangement links TRBV28 to TRBJ1-2; no clear D gene. The sequence came from a man aged 55 to 69 with acute or convalescent COVID-19. The CDR3: CASETNYGYTF. In DNA form, the CDR3 reads TGTGCCAGCGAGACTAACTATGGCTACACCTTC.